This note documents a single T cell receptor beta chain sequence. Germline CDR1 reads SGHDT; CDR2 reads YYEEEE. This CDR3 comprises 15 residues. The V segment lost 4 bases and the J segment 1 base; nucleotides outside the gene matches: 7. With 60 Vbeta and 13 Jbeta primers, the PCR was carried out. Assay: immunoSEQ multiplex PCR; the TCRdb copy retains only in-frame clones and omits some. The sample records some 220,000 clones, roughly 79% being singletons. The sample is drawn from a study of cytomegalovirus exposure and HLA in healthy donors. Study-wide context: An earlier analysis identified more than 90 million unique TCR beta sequences in approximately 170 million T cells.

The chain couples TRBV5-6 to TRBJ2-5; TRBD1 matches 7 bases. The receptor was isolated from a middle-aged woman in good health and CMV-seronegative. The sample consisted of PBMCs. The CDR3 nucleotides are TGTGCCAGCAGCCCCCTGGGACAGCCCCAAGAGACCCAGTACTTC. This translates into CASSPLGQPQETQYF.